This T cell receptor (beta chain) originates from a study of blood T cell repertoires in COVID-19 (dated by TCRdb to 2020 to 2022). Some background on the complete study: Samples from collaborators originated in the United States, Italy and Spain and spanned both the acute and convalescent phases of COVID-19. The dataset comprised deeply sampled blood TCRbeta repertoires from subjects exposed to, actively infected with, or recovered from COVID-19. The sample metadata nearly always contained a de-identified subject ID, COVID-19 status, age in years and sex. The repertoires were made available in a free public database intended to serve as a resource for research on the immune response to SARS-CoV-2. The material from the prospective study consisted of cDNA or gDNA derived from T cells, B-cell-depleted T cells, or PBMCs. The samples were drawn from two sources: the first 160 participants of the ongoing ImmuneRACE study, and 1,254 subjects contributed by 6 global collaborators. Where HLA class I and class II types were available, the types were taken from metadata supplied by the sample provider, not from assay-based typing. Findings and caveats that apply to the study as a whole: The quantity of clinical and demographic metadata differed by source and by participant and was supplied without curation.

The immunoSEQ Assay, a bias-controlled multiplex PCR, was used to amplify TCRbeta CDR3 regions from genomic DNA. Under the source paper's analysis protocol: The number of nucleated cells in each sample was estimated from the amplification of reference gene primers within the assay. Sequence reads were collapsed and filtered to measure the absolute abundance of every unique TCRbeta CDR3 rearrangement. For each sample, productive Simpson clonality was calculated as the square root of Simpson's diversity index across productive rearrangements. Held by TCRdb, this immuneACCESS table contains in-frame sequences only and omits some clones. Under half of the omission traces to an unresolved V gene where checked; the cause of the rest is unknown. The V and J calls and clone size come from that table; D and trimming were worked out from the DNA. The sample table contains some 110,000 clones; only one count was recorded for 65% to 90% of them. Of the sample, around 4.5% falls within the top ten clones.

For this clone: The target of this receptor is not known. Base quality data are lacking; no much larger clone is found one base away.

Germline trimming amounts to 0 bases on V and 6 bases on J, with 3 as the count of junction bases outside the gene matches. The CDR3 covers 15 residues, taking in both the cysteine and the phenylalanine. The CDR3 DNA has 45 bases and is translated from base 1. CDR1 and CDR2 are read off the germline V gene as SGDLS and YYNGEE. The collaborating institutions used their own protocols to collect whole blood in K2EDTA tubes. For TCRbeta analysis, collaborators shipped samples in one of three forms: frozen whole blood, isolated PBMCs, or DNA extracted from either of those sample types. The sequence was obtained from a man in his fifties or sixties with acute or convalescent COVID-19. Recombination connected TRBV9 to TRBJ1-6, with 7 bases matching TRBD1. The specimen sequenced was peripheral blood. CDR3 sequence: CASSVEGALNSPLHF. Read as DNA, the sequence is TGTGCCAGCAGCGTAGAGGGGGCACTTAATTCACCCCTCCACTTT.